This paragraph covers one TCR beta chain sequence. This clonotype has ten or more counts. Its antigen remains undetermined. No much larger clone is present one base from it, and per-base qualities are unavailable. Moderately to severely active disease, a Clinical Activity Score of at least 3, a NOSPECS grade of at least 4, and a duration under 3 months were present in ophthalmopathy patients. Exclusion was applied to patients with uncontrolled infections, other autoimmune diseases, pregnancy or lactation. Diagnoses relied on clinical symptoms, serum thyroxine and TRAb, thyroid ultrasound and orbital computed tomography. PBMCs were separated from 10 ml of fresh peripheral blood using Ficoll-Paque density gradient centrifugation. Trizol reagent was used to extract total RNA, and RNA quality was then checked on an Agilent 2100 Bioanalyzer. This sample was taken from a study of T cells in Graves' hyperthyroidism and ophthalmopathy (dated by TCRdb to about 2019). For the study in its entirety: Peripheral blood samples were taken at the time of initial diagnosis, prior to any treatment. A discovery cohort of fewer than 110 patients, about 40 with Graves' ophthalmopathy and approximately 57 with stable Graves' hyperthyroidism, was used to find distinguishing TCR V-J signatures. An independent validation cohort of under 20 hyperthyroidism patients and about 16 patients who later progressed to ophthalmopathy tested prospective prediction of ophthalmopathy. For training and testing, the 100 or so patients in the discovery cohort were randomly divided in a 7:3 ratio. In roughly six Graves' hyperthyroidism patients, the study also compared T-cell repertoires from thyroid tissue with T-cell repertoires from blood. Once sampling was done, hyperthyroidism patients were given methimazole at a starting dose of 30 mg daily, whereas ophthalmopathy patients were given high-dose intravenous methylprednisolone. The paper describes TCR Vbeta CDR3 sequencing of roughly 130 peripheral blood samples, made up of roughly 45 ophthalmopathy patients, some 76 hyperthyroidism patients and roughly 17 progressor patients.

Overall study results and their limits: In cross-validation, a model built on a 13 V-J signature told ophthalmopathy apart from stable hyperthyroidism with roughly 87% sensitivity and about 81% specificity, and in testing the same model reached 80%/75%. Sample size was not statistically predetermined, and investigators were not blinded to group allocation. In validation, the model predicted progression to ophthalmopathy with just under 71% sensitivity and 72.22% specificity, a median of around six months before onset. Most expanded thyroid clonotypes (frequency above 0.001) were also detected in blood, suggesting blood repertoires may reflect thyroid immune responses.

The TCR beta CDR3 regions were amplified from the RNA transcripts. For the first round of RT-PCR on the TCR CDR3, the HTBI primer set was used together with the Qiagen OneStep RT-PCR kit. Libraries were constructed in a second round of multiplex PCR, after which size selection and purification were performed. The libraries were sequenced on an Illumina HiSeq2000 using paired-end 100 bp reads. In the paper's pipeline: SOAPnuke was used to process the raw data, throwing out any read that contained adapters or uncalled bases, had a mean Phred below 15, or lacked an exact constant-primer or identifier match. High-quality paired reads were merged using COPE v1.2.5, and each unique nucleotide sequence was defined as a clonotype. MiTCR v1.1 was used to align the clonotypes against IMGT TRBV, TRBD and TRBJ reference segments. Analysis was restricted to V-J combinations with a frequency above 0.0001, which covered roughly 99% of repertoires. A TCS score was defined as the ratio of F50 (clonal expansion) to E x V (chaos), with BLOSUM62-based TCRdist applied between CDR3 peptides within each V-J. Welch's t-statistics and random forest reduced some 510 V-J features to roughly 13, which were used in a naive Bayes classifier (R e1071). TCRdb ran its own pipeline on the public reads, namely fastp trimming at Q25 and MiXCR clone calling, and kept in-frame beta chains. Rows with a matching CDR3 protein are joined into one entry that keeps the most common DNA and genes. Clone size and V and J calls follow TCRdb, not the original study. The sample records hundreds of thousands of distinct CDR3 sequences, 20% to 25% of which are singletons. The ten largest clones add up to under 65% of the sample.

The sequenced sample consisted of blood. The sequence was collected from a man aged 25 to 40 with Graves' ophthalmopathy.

The CDR3 reads as follows: CASSLEFRLVRSNEQFF. The sequenced DNA: TGTGCCAGCAGCTTAGAGTTTCGTCTAGTGAGGAGCAATGAGCAGTTCTTC. The chain was built from TRBV11-2 and TRBJ2-1; the D gene is unclear. The CDR3 contains 17 residues, cysteine and phenylalanine counted. Only the CDR3 part of the read is kept: 51 bases, read in frame from the first base. The junction shows trimming of 0 bases on V and 6 bases on J, plus 18 bases between the germline ends. From the germline V gene, CDR1 is SGHAT and CDR2 is FQNNGV. Joined to the reference TRBV11-2 and TRBJ2-1 proteins, this CDR3 gives the full variable domain: EAGVAQSPRYKIIEKRQSVAFWCNPISGHATLYWYQQILGQGPKLLIQFQNNGVVDDSQLPKDRFSAERLKGVDSTLKIQPAKLEDSAVYLCASSLEFRLVRSNEQFFGPGTRLTVL.